The 26 T cell receptor delta chains listed next were all sequenced from one sample in a study of gamma-delta T cells after stem cell transplantation. TCRdb used CATT to re-call clones from the RT-PCR reads. The table records about 2,600 delta-chain clones, 25% of them present only once. What was sequenced was gamma-delta T cells. Receptors originate from a human donor. It is not recorded whose cells these are; they may come from a transplant donor.

Turning to this clone: It may be a read error: a sequence one base away is much more abundant. This sample includes further DNA sequences coding for the same CDR3. The V gene is TRDV3, the J gene TRDJ1; TRDD3 matches 8 bases. The germline gives CDR1 TVYSNPD, CDR2 GDNSRS (reference sequence). This CDR3 region has 17 residues. As DNA, the CDR3 is TGTGCCCTCTACTACGACCGCGATGGGGGATGCACCGATAAACTCATTTTT. Translated, it gives CALYYDRDGGCTDKLIF. Filled out from reference TRDV3 and TRDJ1, the complete variable domain reads CDKVTQSSPDQTVASGSEVVLLCTYDTVYSNPDLFWYRIRPDYSFQFVFYGDNSRSEGADFTQGRFSVKHILTQKAFHLVISPVRTEDSATYYCALYYDRDGGCTDKLIFGKGTRVTVEP.

By sample fraction, this clone is medium-sized. The genes are TRDV1 and TRDJ2, with 8 bases that match TRDD3. The germline gives CDR1 TSWWSYY, CDR2 QGS. CDR3 size: 21 residues. J lost 4 bases, V lost 5 bases, and 24 bases had no gene match. The DNA for the CDR3 is TGTGCTCTTGGGCCACGAGCCCTATCGTACTGGGGGCTTTACCGGACAGCACAACTCTTCTTT. Translating gives CALGPRALSYWGLYRTAQLFF.

This clone was picked up a small number of times. At one of its ends the junction is not consistent with the germline gene, which may arise from a read error. This same CDR3 is encoded by further DNA sequences in the sample. The V call is TRDV1, the J call TRDJ1, with a tentative D call TRDD3 (6 bases). CDR3 length: 15 amino acids. In germline, CDR1 is TSWWSYY, CDR2 QGS. The CDR3 loop is CALHLGVRYTDKLIF. In DNA form, the CDR3 reads TGTGCTTTGCACTTGGGGGTTCGTTACACCGATAAACTCATCTTC.

This clone is labeled medium-sized. The genes are TRDV2 and TRDJ2; D is unclear. CDR1 is GEAIGNYY, CDR2 EKD, per germline. The CDR3 consists of 14 residues. V was cut by 6 bases and J by 0 bases, with 10 bases left in between. The CDR3 DNA sequence: TGTGCCTGTCGCGGCCAGTCTTTGACAGCACAACTCTTCTTT. Translation: CACRGQSLTAQLFF.

Concerning this clone: A much larger clonotype is one base distant, so this may be a read error. The chain joins TRDV1 to TRDJ1; possibly TRDD3 for D (6 bases). The germline V gene has CDR1 TSWWSYY and CDR2 QGS. The CDR3 totals 18 residues. CDR3 bases: TGTGCTATTGGGCACACCTACGCCAAGTGGGGGTACACCGATAAACTCATCTTT. It specifies CAIGHTYAKWGYTDKLIF.

Comment on this clone: A junction boundary mismatches the germline segment, possibly from a read error. The V gene is TRDV1, the J gene TRDJ2; 12 positions agree with TRDD3. CDR1 is TSWWSYY and CDR2 is QGS in the germline V gene. CDR3 size: 21 residues. Here the CDR3 DNA reads TGTGCTCTTGGGGAAAGGAGGGGAACCACTGGGGGATACCTTTTGACAGCAAAACTCTTCTTT. This gives the protein CALGERRGTTGGYLLTAKLFF.

This clone counts as large. This rearrangement joins TRDV2 to TRDJ1, with 12 positions matching TRDD3. Trimming removed 0 bases from V and 1 base from J; junction bases left unmatched: 11. CDR3 length: 19 amino acids. Germline V lookup: CDR1 GEAIGNYY, CDR2 EKD. CDR3 sequence: CACDTHRLGDTPCTDKLIF. The CDR3 DNA reads TGTGCCTGTGACACCCATCGGCTGGGGGATACGCCGTGCACCGATAAACTCATCTTT.

This clone is labeled as medium-sized. Other DNA sequences of this sample code for an identical CDR3. The chain employs TRDV1 and TRDJ1; tentatively, D is TRDD3 (5 bases). Germline CDR1 reads TSWWSYY; CDR2 reads QGS. The V gene lost 6 bases and the J gene lost 10 bases, with 24 bases spanning the gap. The CDR3 runs 15 residues. CDR3 sequence (DNA): TGTGCTCTTGGAACCGTTTACCGCAAAGGGGGGTTACTCATCTTT. This encodes CALGTVYRKGGLLIF.

This clone counts as medium-sized. V is TRDV1 and J is TRDJ1, with 11 bases lining up with TRDD3. This CDR3 spans 21 amino acids. J lost 0 bases, V lost 1 base, and 16 bases had no gene match. Germline V gene sequence: CDR1 TSWWSYY, CDR2 QGS. For the CDR3, the DNA is TGTGCTCTTGGGGAACAATACTCCTACGAGTACTGGGGGATATACACCGATAAACTCATCTTT. This sequence encodes CALGEQYSYEYWGIYTDKLIF.

Worth noting for this clone: A much larger clone lies one base from this, so it may be a read error. The J gene is TRDJ1, the V gene TRDV3; 8 bases are a match to TRDD3. Trimming removed 2 bases from V and 3 bases from J; junction bases left unmatched: 29. In germline, CDR1 is TVYSNPD, CDR2 GDNSRS (reference sequence). This CDR3 has 21 residues. The CDR3 nucleotides read TGTGCCTTTGGTCTGGGTCCTTCAGTCACCCATTACTGGGGGGGCCCCGATAAACTCATCTTT. This encodes CAFGLGPSVTHYWGGPDKLIF.

This clone was detected only once. This chain joins TRDV2 and TRDJ3; D is unresolved. Germline V gene data show CDR1 as GEAIGNYY and CDR2 as EKD. The V end was cut by 0 bases, the J end by 1 base, with 18 bases between. This CDR3 spans 20 amino acids. CDR3 amino acids: CACDTGTVVGPSWDTRQMFF. CDR3 in DNA: TGTGCCTGTGACACCGGTACTGTGGTAGGCCCTTCCTGGGACACCCGACAGATGTTTTTC.

The genes are TRDV1 and TRDJ2; TRDD3 agrees at 13 bases. J was trimmed by 3 bases and V by 1 base; bases with no gene match: 14. The CDR3 loop spans 21 amino acids. CDR1 is TSWWSYY, CDR2 QGS, per germline. The chain's CDR3 is CALGEPPLRTGGYEVTAQLFF. For the CDR3, the DNA is TGTGCTCTTGGGGAACCCCCCCTTCGTACTGGGGGATACGAAGTGACAGCACAACTCTTCTTT.

Regarding this clone: This may arise from a read error, as a much more abundant clone is one base away. Other DNA variants within this sample encode the same CDR3. The rearrangement links TRDV1 to TRDJ1; possible D gene TRDD3, 6 bases. V gave up 2 bases and J gave up 1 base, with 26 bases separating them. This CDR3 region has 20 residues. CDR1 is TSWWSYY and CDR2 is QGS in the germline V gene. The CDR3, as DNA: TGTGCTCTTGGGGAAAGGGGGGCCTACCTTAGATACTGGGCCACCGATAAACTCATCTTT. It encodes CALGERGAYLRYWATDKLIF.

The chain links TRDV1 to TRDJ1; D is perhaps TRDD3 (8 bases). The CDR3 loop spans 23 amino acids. CDR1 and CDR2 (germline): TSWWSYY, QGS. V was cut by 2 bases and J by 2 bases, with 36 bases left in between. The CDR3 loop is CALGENEWFLRPLGATRTDKLIF. Written as DNA, the CDR3 is TGTGCTCTTGGGGAAAACGAATGGTTCCTACGACCACTGGGGGCCACGAGGACCGATAAACTCATCTTT.

This clone was seen a handful of times. This may come from a read error, since a much larger clone is one base off. Other nucleotide sequences in the sample specify the same CDR3. V is TRDV2 and J is TRDJ3, with 9 bases identical to TRDD3. This CDR3 has 20 amino acids. Germline V gene sequence: CDR1 GEAIGNYY, CDR2 EKD. The CDR3 spells CACDTGTGGGPSWDTRQMFF. In DNA, the CDR3 is TGTGCCTGCGACACCGGTACTGGGGGAGGCCCCTCCTGGGACACCCGACAGATGTTTTTC.

The table lists this clone with a few counts. It differs at one base from a far larger clone, so likely a read error. This chain joins TRDV2 and TRDJ2; 12 nucleotides align to TRDD3. The germline gives CDR1 GEAIGNYY, CDR2 EKD. The CDR3 spans 21 residues. Trimming took 0 bases from V and 1 from J; bases not matched to a gene: 14. The CDR3 reads CACDTSVAGGYGKVLTAQLFF. The CDR3, as DNA: TGTGCCTGTGACACCTCGGTCGCTGGGGGATACGGGAAGGTTTTGACAGCACAACTCTTCTTT.

A note on this clone: This may be a read error, as it is one base from a much larger clone. CDR3 in DNA: TGTGCCTGTGACATCTGGGGATCCGGCGGTTTTGAGACCGATAAACCCATCTTT. Its translation: CACDIWGSGGFETDKPIF. The J gene is TRDJ1, the V gene TRDV2; TRDD3 might be the D (6 bases). The CDR3 length is 18 residues. The germline V gene has CDR1 GEAIGNYY and CDR2 EKD.

The chain combines TRDV1 with TRDJ1; 8 bases map to TRDD3. V was pared by 2 bases and J by 7 bases, with 27 bases of the junction left unmatched. This CDR3 has 21 amino acids. The germline V gene has CDR1 TSWWSYY and CDR2 QGS. This chain's CDR3 is CALGETRAFLSPVLGASKLIF. CDR3 sequence (DNA): TGTGCTCTTGGGGAAACCAGGGCCTTCTTGTCACCTGTACTGGGGGCGTCTAAACTCATCTTT.

Of note for this clone: This sequence is one base from a far larger clone and is likely a read error. Other DNA variants within this sample encode the same CDR3. This chain uses TRDV2 with TRDJ2; 9 positions match TRDD2. The J segment lost 5 bases and the V segment lost 7 bases, leaving 22 bases of the junction unmatched. The CDR3 contains 19 residues. CDR1 and CDR2 (germline): GEAIGNYY, EKD. The CDR3 bases are TGTGCCTGCCCCGCCTTCCTACGACAAGGGGATCGGGTCACAGCACAACTCTTCTTT. Translating it yields CACPAFLRQGDRVTAQLFF.

In regard to this clone: This may come from a read error, since a much larger clone is one base off. The sample has other DNA sequences that encode this CDR3 too. The chain links TRDV2 to TRDJ3; TRDD3 is a possible D gene (6 bases). The CDR3 has 18 residues. Per germline, CDR1 GEAIGNYY and CDR2 EKD. Trimming stripped 3 bases from V and 0 bases from J, with 14 bases between. The CDR3 nucleotides are TGTGCCTGTGACTTGGGGGGACCCAGCTCCTGGGACACCCGACAGATGTTTTTC. Residues: CACDLGGPSSWDTRQMFF.

As for this clone: Different DNA sequences within this sample yield the same CDR3. CDR3 bases: TGTGCCTTTAGACCCCTGCCCCTCCTAAATGTACTGGGGGATAGGGGGAGCGATAAACTCATCTTT. Its translation is CAFRPLPLLNVLGDRGSDKLIF. The gene calls are TRDV3 and TRDJ1; 11 bases agree with TRDD3. V lost 0 bases, J lost 4 bases, and 28 bases stayed unmatched. CDR3 length: 22 amino acids. Germline CDR1 reads TVYSNPD; CDR2 reads GDNSRS (reference sequence).

This clone was seen a few times. A read error may explain this, as a much larger clone is one base away. Other nucleotide sequences from this sample produce the same CDR3. The rearrangement uses TRDV2 and TRDJ3, with D tentatively TRDD3 (5 bases). Germline V lookup: CDR1 GEAIGNYY, CDR2 EKD. The CDR3 has 18 amino acids. V was shortened by 0 bases and J by 4 bases, with 15 bases between the two germline ends. CDR3 DNA sequence: TGTGCCTGTGACACCGCGCTGGGTAATCTTTGGGACACCCGACAGATGTTTTTC. Its translation is CACDTALGNLWDTRQMFF.

This clone is medium-sized within its sample. Other DNA variants within this sample encode the same CDR3. The genes are TRDV2 and TRDJ3; possible D gene TRDD3, 5 bases. Germline loops: CDR1 GEAIGNYY, CDR2 EKD. Trimming removed 0 bases at V and 3 bases at J, with 14 bases between. This CDR3 has 18 residues. The CDR3 loop reads CACDTALGNLWDTRQMFF. CDR3 DNA: TGTGCCTGTGACACCGCGCTGGGTAATCTCTGGGACACCCGACAGATGTTTTTC.

In its sample, this clone is large (0.1 to 1%). The chain uses TRDV2 and TRDJ1; TRDD3 matches at 10 bases. Trimming took 1 base from V and 0 from J; bases not matched to a gene: 4. Germline assignment: CDR1 GEAIGNYY and CDR2 EKD. There are 16 residues in the CDR3. This chain's CDR3 is CACDTFTGGYTDKLIF. CDR3 nucleotide sequence: TGTGCCTGTGACACATTTACTGGGGGATACACCGATAAACTCATCTTT.

This clone was picked up a small number of times. The V and J genes are TRDV1 and TRDJ1; 11 bases align to TRDD3. This CDR3 comprises 20 residues. CDR1 and CDR2 from the germline V gene are TSWWSYY and QGS. Trimming removed 0 bases from V and 4 bases from J; junction bases left unmatched: 16. CDR3 sequence reads: CALGELDFLLLGDRGDKLIF. Written as DNA, the CDR3 is TGTGCTCTTGGGGAACTAGATTTCCTACTACTGGGGGATAGAGGCGATAAACTCATCTTT.

This clone has more than one count but fewer than ten. The genes are TRDV1 and TRDJ3; 10 bases are a match to TRDD3. The CDR3 consists of 24 residues. Germline CDR1 reads TSWWSYY; CDR2 reads QGS. V lost 1 base and J lost 1; bases outside the gene matches: 19. CDR3 residues: CALGEPPILPQYWGISWDTRQMFF. In nucleotides, the CDR3 is TGTGCTCTTGGGGAACCCCCGATCCTTCCTCAATACTGGGGGATTTCCTGGGACACCCGACAGATGTTTTTC.